The 14 T cell receptor beta chains in this list originate from one sample, sequenced in a study of cytomegalovirus exposure and HLA in healthy donors (dated by TCRdb to 2016 to 2017). The library was obtained by the immunoSEQ multiplex PCR assay. The multiplex PCR relied on a mix of 60 forward primers for TCR Vbeta segments and 13 reverse primers for TCR Jbeta segments. TCRdb stores this immuneACCESS table with in-frame sequences only. Part of the clones is absent; in the studies checked, under half of the shortfall reflects unresolved V genes, and no reason is known for the rest. For this sample there are about 210,000 clones; roughly 78% appear just once. Approximately 0.47% of the sample comes from the top ten. The sequenced sample was PBMCs. The receptors come from a boy aged 10-17 years in good health and CMV-seronegative.

This chain joins TRBV30 and TRBJ2-7, with unresolved D. Looked up from germline, CDR1 is GTSNPN and CDR2 is SVGIG (reference sequence). This CDR3 spans 15 amino acids. Trimming removed 0 bases from V and 0 bases from J, with 12 bases in between. In DNA form, the CDR3 reads TGTGCCTGGAGTGTACTTGGCCACAGCTCCTACGAGCAGTACTTC. Protein sequence: CAWSVLGHSSYEQYF. The entire variable domain, with the rest obtained from reference TRBV30 and TRBJ2-7, is as follows: SQTIHQWPATLVQPVGSPLSLECTVEGTSNPNLYWYRQAAGRGLQLLFYSVGIGQISSEVPQNLSASRPQDRQFILSSKKLLLSDSGFYLCAWSVLGHSSYEQYFGPGTRLTVT.

This CDR3 reads CASSEYAGSSYEQYF. In DNA, the CDR3 is TGTGCCAGCAGTGAGTATGCAGGGTCTTCCTACGAGCAGTACTTC. The chain couples TRBV6-1 to TRBJ2-7; D possibly corresponds to TRBD1 (5 bases). Germline V gene data show CDR1 as MNHNS and CDR2 as SASEGT. The length of the CDR3 is 15 residues. V was pared by 3 bases and J by 1 base, with 13 bases between.

V usage is TRBV10-1 and J usage is TRBJ1-1; D ambiguous. The CDR3 is 16 residues long. The germline V gene has CDR1 WNHNN and CDR2 SYGVQD (reference sequence). Trimming shortened V by 0 bases and J by 2 bases, and 13 bases separated the two germline ends. The CDR3 protein is CASSESVGAPNTEAFF. The CDR3 DNA reads as TGCGCCAGCAGTGAGTCCGTAGGAGCCCCAAACACTGAAGCTTTCTTT.

This chain joins TRBV9 and TRBJ1-2; 7 bases agree with TRBD1. In germline, CDR1 is SGDLS, CDR2 YYNGEE. This CDR3 spans 14 amino acids. V lost 2 bases and J lost 2; bases outside the gene matches: 3. DNA of the CDR3: TGTGCCAGCAGCGTTGGGGACAGAAACTATGGCTACACCTTC. It encodes CASSVGDRNYGYTF.

The V and J genes are TRBV27 and TRBJ1-6, with 11 bases identical to TRBD1. V lost 3 bases and J lost 6; bases outside the gene matches: 10. The CDR3 consists of 18 residues. Germline V gene sequence: CDR1 MNHEY, CDR2 SMNVEV (reference sequence). The CDR3 DNA follows: TGTGCCAGCAGTTTCCTAAGAGGACAGGGGGCGCGTAATTCACCCCTCCACTTT. It codes for CASSFLRGQGARNSPLHF.

V gene TRBV10-1 combines with J gene TRBJ2-2; TRBD1 agrees at 8 bases. The CDR3 totals 17 residues. Germline values: CDR1 WNHNN, CDR2 SYGVQD (reference sequence). Trimming cost V 5 bases and J 5 bases; bases outside gene matches: 13. The CDR3 sequence is CASSRTGRTYETGELFF. The CDR3, as DNA: TGCGCCAGCAGTAGGACAGGGCGGACTTACGAGACCGGGGAGCTGTTTTTT.

This clone was seen only a few times. The genes are TRBV25-1 and TRBJ1-3, with 8 bases aligning to TRBD1. The CDR3 extends over 17 amino acids. The V gene end was trimmed by 3 bases and the J gene end by 0 bases; junction bases not matched to a gene: 7. Germline lookup yields CDR1 MGHDK and CDR2 SYGVNS. This CDR3 reads CASSESGTGLSGNTIYF. Written as DNA, the CDR3 is TGTGCCAGCAGTGAGTCTGGGACAGGACTCTCTGGAAACACCATATATTTT.

This chain joins TRBV27 and TRBJ1-5; no clear D. V was shortened by 1 base and J by 2 bases, with 12 bases between the two germline ends. Germline V lookup: CDR1 MNHEY, CDR2 SMNVEV (reference sequence). The CDR3 extends over 16 amino acids. The CDR3 here is CASSLWANEGNQPQHF. DNA for the CDR3: TGTGCCAGCAGTTTATGGGCCAACGAAGGCAATCAGCCCCAGCATTTT.

This clone was detected only a few times. The chain employs TRBV4-1 and TRBJ2-7; 10 nucleotides agree with TRBD2. CDR3 size: 15 residues. Losses at the gene ends were 0 bases for V and 2 bases for J; bases not matched to a gene: 1. Germline CDR1 MGHRA, CDR2 YSYEKL. In nucleotides, the CDR3 is TGCGCCAGCAGCCAAGAGGGGACTAGCGCCTACGAGCAGTACTTC. It translates to CASSQEGTSAYEQYF.

This rearrangement joins TRBV5-6 to TRBJ1-2; D perhaps matches TRBD1 (6 bases). V dropped 3 bases and J dropped 0 bases, with 12 bases sitting between them. CDR3 length: 15 residues. Germline assignment: CDR1 SGHDT and CDR2 YYEEEE. The DNA of the CDR3 is TGTGCCAGCAGCTCCGGACAGCGAACTAACTATGGCTACACCTTC. This translates into CASSSGQRTNYGYTF.

V gene TRBV27 combines with J gene TRBJ1-2, with 7 nucleotides matching TRBD1. The CDR3 has 16 amino acids. V dropped 3 bases and J dropped 4; count of bases not matched to a gene: 11. In germline, CDR1 is MNHEY, CDR2 SMNVEV (reference sequence). The CDR3 sequence is CASSLDIRQGPYGYTF. The CDR3 DNA follows: TGTGCCAGCAGTTTGGACATCAGACAGGGTCCCTATGGCTACACCTTC.

A single count supports this clone. V gene TRBV5-4 combines with J gene TRBJ2-1; 13 nucleotides match TRBD2. The CDR3 contains 17 residues. V lost 4 bases to trimming and J lost 7 bases; unmatched junction nucleotides: 11. Germline CDR1 reads SGHNT; CDR2 reads YYREEE (reference sequence). For the CDR3, the DNA is TGTGCCAGCAGCCGACCCCTGACTAGCGGGGGGAAGAATGAGCAGTTCTTC. This translates into CASSRPLTSGGKNEQFF.

This chain uses TRBV5-6 with TRBJ2-7, with 9 bases identical to TRBD1. Looked up from germline, CDR1 is SGHDT and CDR2 is YYEEEE. V shed 4 bases and J 2 bases; nucleotides not matched to a gene: 4. The CDR3 consists of 14 residues. CDR3 loop: CASSDGTGTYEQYF. The CDR3 DNA sequence: TGTGCCAGCAGCGACGGGACAGGGACCTACGAGCAGTACTTC.

This clone was picked up a small number of times. The CDR3 sequence: CAWSQLSSGSADTQYF. The CDR3 DNA reads TGTGCCTGGAGTCAACTATCTAGCGGGAGCGCAGATACGCAGTATTTT. The gene calls are TRBV30 and TRBJ2-3; 10 bases match TRBD2. The J segment lost 4 bases and the V segment lost 2 bases, leaving 9 bases of the junction unmatched. This CDR3 is 16 amino acids long. Per germline, CDR1 GTSNPN and CDR2 SVGIG (reference sequence).